This TCR beta chain was identified in a study of molecular identifiers for immune sequencing clone quantification. The V end was cut by 5 bases, the J end by 0 bases, with 14 bases between. CDR3 length equals 14 residues. Germline V gene sequence: CDR1 DFQATT, CDR2 SNEGSKA (reference sequence). Libraries of bulk TCR were made by previously described methods (with listed TCR primers). TCRdb re-derived calls from the PCR reads in MiXCR, one entry per CDR3 protein. This table holds some 320,000 distinct CDR3 sequences, roughly 23% found once. This clonotype was detected only a few times. The naive CD8 libraries originated from between about 18,000 and 1,000,000 sorted cells and drew on 10%, 30% or 50% RNA. As CD8+CD4-CCR7+CD45RA+ cells, naive CD8 T cells were sorted.

Specimen: naive CD8+ T cells from blood, with Jurkat cell RNA spiked in. As for subset: FACS-sorted CD8+CD4-CCR7+CD45RA+ naive T cells. The rearrangement joins TRBV20-1 to TRBJ2-7; TRBD2 is a possible D gene (6 bases). The receptor comes from a human donor in good health. Some libraries in this study had Jurkat cell RNA spiked in. This CDR3 reads CSAPGLLSSYEQYF. The DNA for the CDR3 is TGCAGTGCTCCGGGACTGTTGAGCTCCTACGAGCAGTACTTC.